This T cell receptor beta chain came from a study of neurological immune-mediated disorders. Template-switch 5'RACE cDNA synthesis added a 10-nucleotide unique molecular identifier. TCRdb reanalysed the 5' RACE reads using MiXCR and keeps one entry per CDR3 protein. The data contain under 35,000 distinct CDR3 sequences, around 25% of them singletons. This clonotype has a count of ten or more. Antigen: not known. V was cut by 2 bases and J by 3 bases, with 13 bases left in between. The CDR3 runs 15 residues. CDR1 and CDR2 (germline): SGHVS, FNYEAQ. General study findings and limits: Expanded clones shared no identical CDR3 amino acid sequences across subjects, which suggested private TCR-beta repertoires in all groups.

This clonotype originated in a man aged 45-65 years with HTLV-1-associated myelopathy (HAM/TSP). Sequencing was performed on CD4+ T cells from blood. This chain joins TRBV7-6 and TRBJ1-1; D uncertain. This CDR3 reads CASSLLTGKDTEAFF. Here the CDR3 DNA reads TGTGCCAGCAGCTTACTCACGGGAAAGGACACTGAAGCTTTCTTT.